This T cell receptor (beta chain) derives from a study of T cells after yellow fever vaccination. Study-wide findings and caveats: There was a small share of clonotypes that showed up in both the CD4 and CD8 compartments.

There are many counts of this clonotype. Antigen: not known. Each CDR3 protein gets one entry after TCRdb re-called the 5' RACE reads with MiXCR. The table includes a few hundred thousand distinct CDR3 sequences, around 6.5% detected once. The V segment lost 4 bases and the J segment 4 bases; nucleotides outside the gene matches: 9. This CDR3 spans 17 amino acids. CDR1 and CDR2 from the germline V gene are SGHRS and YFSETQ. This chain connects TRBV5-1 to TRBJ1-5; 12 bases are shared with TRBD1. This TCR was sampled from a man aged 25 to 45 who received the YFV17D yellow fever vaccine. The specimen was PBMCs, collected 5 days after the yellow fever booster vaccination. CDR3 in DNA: TGCGCCAGCAGCGCCCCCGGGACAGGGGGCTCTAATCAGCCCCAGCATTTT. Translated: CASSAPGTGGSNQPQHF.